The entry below gives a single TCR beta chain sequence along with its context. Ages ranged from about 18 to 89 years, with residence in some 25 US areas. Participant-reported clinical history was the basis for cohort assignment. Generated by immunoSEQ multiplex PCR, the TCRdb table keeps only in-frame clones and is missing some. The sample consists of more than 100,000 clones, approximately 79% of them appearing once. The data originate from a study of blood T cell repertoires in COVID-19. Study as a whole: Samples taken during acute and convalescent COVID-19 were collected in the United States, Italy and Spain. Sources were T cells, B-cell-depleted T cells, or PBMCs; the material itself was cDNA or gDNA.

The CDR3 covers 16 residues. Germline-derived CDR1 and CDR2 are SNHLY and FYNNEI. V was pared by 2 bases and J by 4 bases, with 10 bases of the junction left unmatched. V is TRBV2 and J is TRBJ2-7, with 8 bases identical to TRBD2. Sequenced material: PBMCs or T cells enriched from blood (not recorded which). The receptor was isolated from a man aged 35 to 55 with acute COVID-19. The CDR3 sequence is CASSENGASGLYEQYF. The DNA of the CDR3 is TGTGCCAGCAGTGAAAACGGAGCTAGCGGGCTGTACGAGCAGTACTTC.